This T cell receptor beta chain derives from a study of blood T cell repertoires in COVID-19. Study in general: COVID-19 samples collected from the United States, Italy and Spain covered acute and convalescent phases. Nucleic acid was either cDNA or gDNA, and it came from T cells, B-cell-depleted T cells, or PBMCs.

V was pared by 2 bases and J by 0 bases, with 11 bases between. CDR3 length: 16 residues. The germline V gene has CDR1 SNHLY and CDR2 FYNNEI. In the original workflow: It was from reference gene primer amplification that nucleated cell counts were estimated. Method: immunoSEQ multiplex PCR; TCRdb's copy keeps in-frame clones and lacks some. V and J calls and clone size are copied from that table; D and trimming were computed from the DNA. The table lists approximately 210,000 clones, approximately 87% of them singletons. This rearrangement joins TRBV2 to TRBJ1-5, with unresolved D. Sequencing was performed on peripheral blood. The TCR originated in a woman between 70 and 85 years old with acute or convalescent COVID-19. The CDR3 spells CASSELAGYSNQPQHF. CDR3 DNA sequence: TGTGCCAGCAGTGAATTGGCGGGCTATAGCAATCAGCCCCAGCATTTT.